The rows below give T cell receptor beta chains drawn from one sample of a study of blood T cell repertoires in COVID-19. TCRdb keeps only in-frame clones here, not all; method: immunoSEQ multiplex PCR. The sample shows around 340,000 clones, around 88% of them seen only once. Sequenced sample: peripheral blood. The receptors originated from a man aged 25-40 years with active or convalescent COVID-19. The CDR3 runs from the conserved cysteine through the conserved F or W. The D gene is left open where the match is weak. The size field is filled for only some rows; it gives once, few, many or a size class.

d_call	v_call	j_call	clone_size	cdr3_nt	cdr3_aa
.	TRBV9	TRBJ2-3	.	TGTGCCAGCAGCCCAAGCGCCAGGGGTGGAGATACGCAGTATTTT	CASSPSARGGDTQYF
.	TRBV24-1	TRBJ2-1	.	TGTGCCACCAGTCCCAGGGATAAACCAAGCTCCTACAATGAGCAGTTCTTC	CATSPRDKPSSYNEQFF
.	TRBV7-3	TRBJ2-1	.	TGTGCCAGCAGCTTAAACGCAGGATCCTACAATGAGCAGTTCTTC	CASSLNAGSYNEQFF
.	TRBV7-2	TRBJ1-5	.	TGTGCCAGCAGCGCAGAGGTGTATCAGCCCCAGCATTTT	CASSAEVYQPQHF
.	TRBV29-1	TRBJ2-1	.	TGCAGCGTTGGTGATCTAGCAGGCTGGATGGGGCAGTTCTTC	CSVGDLAGWMGQFF
.	TRBV4-2	TRBJ1-3	.	TGTGCCAGCAGCCAATTACACATAAACTCTGGAAACACCATATATTTT	CASSQLHINSGNTIYF
TRBD1	TRBV12-5	TRBJ2-2	.	TGTGCTAGTGGTCCCCGACAGGGGAGGAACACCGGGGAGCTGTTTTTT	CASGPRQGRNTGELFF
TRBD1	TRBV4-3	TRBJ1-6	.	TGCGCCAGCAGCCAAGATAGTTTTGACAGGGGGCATAATTCACCCCTCCACTTT	CASSQDSFDRGHNSPLHF
TRBD1	TRBV19	TRBJ1-1	.	TGTGCCAGTAGTGTTGACAGGGTGGTAGCTTTCTTT	CASSVDRVVAFF
.	TRBV7-2	TRBJ2-2	once	TGTGCCAGCAGTCGTGAGCGTGGAGGAGACACCGGGGAGCTGTTTTTT	CASSRERGGDTGELFF
.	TRBV2	TRBJ2-2	.	TGTGCCCTAGGGAGGTCCGGGGAGCTGTTTTTT	CALGRSGELFF
.	TRBV27	TRBJ1-5	.	TGTGCCAGCAGTCCTGGGGGGAATAGCAATCAGCCCCAGCATTTT	CASSPGGNSNQPQHF
.	TRBV6-2/TRBV6-3	TRBJ1-4	.	TGTGCCAGCAGTCCCTTGGGGGCGTCTAATGAAAAACTGTTTTTT	CASSPLGASNEKLFF
TRBD1	TRBV6-6	TRBJ2-3	.	TGTGCCAGCAGTTACCTCGACAGGGCACGCACAGATACGCAGTATTTT	CASSYLDRARTDTQYF
.	TRBV11-1	TRBJ1-2	few	TGTGCCAGCAGCCCTAGTGGTCTCAACTTCTATGGCTACACCTTC	CASSPSGLNFYGYTF
.	TRBV9	TRBJ2-3	few	TGTGCCAGCAGCGGGGCTTTGGGCTCCGCTCAGAGCACAGATACGCAGTATTTT	CASSGALGSAQSTDTQYF
TRBD2	TRBV5-1	TRBJ2-1	.	TGCGCCAGCATCCCCCCGGGACTAGCGGGAGTAAATCAGCAGTTCTTC	CASIPPGLAGVNQQFF
.	TRBV11-3	TRBJ1-2	.	TGTGCCAGCAGCTTGGAGAACTATGGCTACACCTTC	CASSLENYGYTF
.	TRBV9	TRBJ2-1	few	TGTGCCAGCAGCGCGGCTAGCGCTTCCTACAATGAGCAGTTCTTC	CASSAASASYNEQFF
.	TRBV11-3	TRBJ2-1	.	TGTGCCAGCAGCCCAGGACTATTCTCCTACAATGAGCAGTTCTTC	CASSPGLFSYNEQFF
TRBD2	TRBV7-8	TRBJ2-7	once	TGTGCCAGCAGCCGCCGGGGGGGCTCCTACGAGCAGTACTTC	CASSRRGGSYEQYF
.	TRBV6-5	TRBJ1-2	.	TGTGCCAGCAGCCCGCGCGAGGGAGGAAGTGGCTACACCTTC	CASSPREGGSGYTF
.	TRBV30	TRBJ2-7	.	TGTGCCTGGAGGACAGGCGCCGAGCAGTACTTC	CAWRTGAEQYF
.	TRBV19	TRBJ2-1	few	TGTGCCAGTAGTATAGGGCAGAATGAGCAGTTCTTC	CASSIGQNEQFF
TRBD1	TRBV25-1	TRBJ2-7	many	TGTGCCAGCAGTGACCACAGGGGGGACTCCTACGAGCAGTACTTC	CASSDHRGDSYEQYF
TRBD1	TRBV29-1	TRBJ1-2	.	TGCAGCGCAGGGGGCACCTATGGCTACACCTTC	CSAGGTYGYTF
.	TRBV19	TRBJ2-6	.	TGTGCCACTTCAGGGGGGGCCAACGTCCTGACTTTC	CATSGGANVLTF
.	TRBV28	TRBJ2-6	few	TGTGCCAGCATCCCCCATCGGGGTTCTGGGGCCAACGTCCTGACTTTC	CASIPHRGSGANVLTF
TRBD1	TRBV15	TRBJ2-3	.	TGTGCCACCAGTAACGGACAGGGCTCAGATACGCAGTATTTT	CATSNGQGSDTQYF
.	TRBV18	TRBJ2-5	.	TGTGCCAGCTCACTAAAGGATAGCGAGACCCAGTACTTC	CASSLKDSETQYF
.	TRBV12-5	TRBJ1-1	.	TGTGCTAGTGGCGAGGGCAGCATGAACACTGAAGCTTTCTTT	CASGEGSMNTEAFF
TRBD1	TRBV4-2	TRBJ1-1	.	TGTGCCAGCAGCCTAACCGGGACAGGGAGTACTGAAGCTTTCTTT	CASSLTGTGSTEAFF
TRBD2	TRBV3-1/TRBV3-2	TRBJ2-1	.	TGTGCCAGCAGCCCCTACTTAGCGGGCTCCAATGAGCAGTTCTTC	CASSPYLAGSNEQFF
.	TRBV27	TRBJ2-3	.	TGTGCCAGCACCCGAGCAGATACGCAGTATTTT	CASTRADTQYF
.	TRBV7-8	TRBJ1-4	.	TGTGCCAGCAGCACCACCACCCGGGAAAAACTGTTTTTT	CASSTTTREKLFF
.	TRBV6-5	TRBJ1-2	.	TGTGCCAGCAAGCAGGGACTTTACGGCTACACCTTC	CASKQGLYGYTF